This T cell receptor beta chain was captured by sequencing in a study of human T cells and chemical hapten exposure. At the level of the study: Epicutaneous patch tests delivered 0.01% DPC to the upper back, with evaluation at 6 days. Largely, small differences in pooled library volume made per-sample TCR yields vary.

Described time point: pre-sensitization, week 0. Treatment noted: therapeutic diphenylcyclopropenone sensitization with weekly scalp DPC. Extraction of total RNA was performed on unfractionated whole blood. This clonotype was found many times. Trimming took off 0 bases at V and 7 bases at J, with 11 bases between the two ends. Germline V gene lookup returns CDR1 SGHKS and CDR2 YYEKEE (reference sequence). The CDR3 totals 14 residues. It was the library that attached unique molecular identifiers to individual cDNA molecules. Via MiXCR, TCRdb re-called the RACE reads, giving one row per CDR3 protein. Of about 290,000 distinct CDR3 sequences in the sample, approximately 8% were seen once.

This specimen consisted of whole blood, obtained in connection with sensitization to the hapten diphenylcyclopropenone (DPC). This receptor was identified in a man aged 18 to 30 with alopecia areata. Some clones in this sample may be carry-over from other donors' samples. The chain uses TRBV5-5 and TRBJ1-5; weak D call: TRBD1 (5 bases). CDR3 residues: CASSLVAQGQPQHF. CDR3 sequence (DNA): TGTGCCAGCAGCTTGGTGGCCCAGGGCCAGCCCCAGCATTTT.